The following is a T cell receptor (beta chain) sequence with its context. What it recognizes is unknown. The data were obtained in a study of cytomegalovirus exposure and HLA in healthy donors. PCR used 60 Vbeta primers and 13 Jbeta primers. Measured with immunoSEQ multiplex PCR; TCRdb has only the in-frame clones, and not every one. In the table there are around 97,000 clones, roughly 80% of which are singletons. Whole-study results and caveats: Earlier results showed most TCR beta V segments being productive about 87% or about 30% of the time. TRBV6-2, TRBV6-3 and other indistinguishable V segments were excluded.

Germline CDR1 reads SGHDT; CDR2 reads YYEEEE. The CDR3 is 14 amino acids. Trimming removed 0 bases at V and 5 bases at J, with 11 bases between. The clonotype was recovered from a man aged 50-59 years in good health and CMV-seropositive. The sequencing input was PBMCs. The chain links TRBV5-6 to TRBJ2-5; TRBD2 is a possible D gene (5 bases). CDR3 residues: CASSLEGGGETQYF. CDR3 nucleotides: TGTGCCAGCAGCTTGGAAGGTGGCGGGGAGACCCAGTACTTC.